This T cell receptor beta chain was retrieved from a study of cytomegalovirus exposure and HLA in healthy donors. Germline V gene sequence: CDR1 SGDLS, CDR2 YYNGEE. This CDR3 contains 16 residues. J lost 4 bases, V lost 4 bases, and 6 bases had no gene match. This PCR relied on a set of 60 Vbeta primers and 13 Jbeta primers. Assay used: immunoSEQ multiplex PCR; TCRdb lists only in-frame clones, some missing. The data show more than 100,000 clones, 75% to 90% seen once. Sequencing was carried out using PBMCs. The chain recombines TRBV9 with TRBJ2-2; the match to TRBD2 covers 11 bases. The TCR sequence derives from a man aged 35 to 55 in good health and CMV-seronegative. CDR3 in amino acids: CASSTPSGGSTGELFF. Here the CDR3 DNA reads TGTGCCAGCAGCACCCCTAGCGGGGGGAGCACCGGGGAGCTGTTTTTT.